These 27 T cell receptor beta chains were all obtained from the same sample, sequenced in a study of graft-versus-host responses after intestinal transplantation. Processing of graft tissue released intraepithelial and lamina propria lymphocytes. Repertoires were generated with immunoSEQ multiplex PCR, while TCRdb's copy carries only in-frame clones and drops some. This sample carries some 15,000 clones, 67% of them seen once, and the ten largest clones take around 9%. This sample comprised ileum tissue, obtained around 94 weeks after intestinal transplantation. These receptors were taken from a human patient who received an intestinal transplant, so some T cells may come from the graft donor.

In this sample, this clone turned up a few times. CDR3 nucleotide sequence: TGTGCCAGGTTGCTAGCGGGGGCCACCTACGAGCAGTACTTC. This encodes CARLLAGATYEQYF. The chain has TRBV21-1 and TRBJ2-7; the listed D gene, TRBD2, was not tested against the DNA. TRBV21-1 is given as a pseudogene. There are 14 residues in the CDR3.

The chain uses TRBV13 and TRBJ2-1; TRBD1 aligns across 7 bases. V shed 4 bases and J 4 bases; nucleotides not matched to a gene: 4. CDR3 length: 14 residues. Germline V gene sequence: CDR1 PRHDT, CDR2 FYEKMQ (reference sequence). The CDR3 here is CASSSDRVYNEQFF. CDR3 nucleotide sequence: TGTGCCAGCAGCTCTGACAGGGTGTACAATGAGCAGTTCTTC.

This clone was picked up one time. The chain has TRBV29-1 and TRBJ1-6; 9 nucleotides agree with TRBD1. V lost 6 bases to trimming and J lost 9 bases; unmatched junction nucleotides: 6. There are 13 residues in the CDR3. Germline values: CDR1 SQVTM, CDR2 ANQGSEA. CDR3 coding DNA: TGCAGCGTCCGGGACAGGGAGAGTTCACCCCTCCACTTT. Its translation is CSVRDRESSPLHF.

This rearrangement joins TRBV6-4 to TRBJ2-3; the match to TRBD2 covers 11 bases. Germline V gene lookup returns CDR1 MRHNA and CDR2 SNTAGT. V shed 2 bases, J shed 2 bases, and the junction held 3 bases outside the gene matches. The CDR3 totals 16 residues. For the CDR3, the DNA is TGTGCCAGCAGTGACAGTAGCGGGGGGGACACAGATACGCAGTATTTT. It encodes CASSDSSGGDTDTQYF.

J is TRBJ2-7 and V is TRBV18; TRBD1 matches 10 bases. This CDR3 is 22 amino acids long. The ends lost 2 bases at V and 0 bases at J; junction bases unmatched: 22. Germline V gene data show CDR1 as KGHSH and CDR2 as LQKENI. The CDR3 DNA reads TGTGCCAGCTCACCAAGTCATCTCCGGGGGACAGGGGTACCCTATCACTCCTACGAGCAGTACTTC. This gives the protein CASSPSHLRGTGVPYHSYEQYF.

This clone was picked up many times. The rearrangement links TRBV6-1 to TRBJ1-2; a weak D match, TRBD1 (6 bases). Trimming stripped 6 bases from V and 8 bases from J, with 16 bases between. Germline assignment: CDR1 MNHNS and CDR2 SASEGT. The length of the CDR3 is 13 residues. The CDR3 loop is CASSRDAQGGYTF. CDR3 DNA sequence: TGTGCCAGCAGCCGGGACGCCCAGGGGGGCTACACCTTC.

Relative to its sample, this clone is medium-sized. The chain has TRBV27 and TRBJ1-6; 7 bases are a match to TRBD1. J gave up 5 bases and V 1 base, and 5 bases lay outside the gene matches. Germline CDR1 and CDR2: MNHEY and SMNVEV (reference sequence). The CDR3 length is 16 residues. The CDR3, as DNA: TGTGCCAGCAGTTTATACAGGGGCACAAATAATTCACCCCTCCACTTT. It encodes CASSLYRGTNNSPLHF.

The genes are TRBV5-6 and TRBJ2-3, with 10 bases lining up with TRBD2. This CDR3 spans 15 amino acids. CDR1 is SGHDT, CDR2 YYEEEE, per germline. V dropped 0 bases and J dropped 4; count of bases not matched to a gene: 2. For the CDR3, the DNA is TGTGCCAGCAGCTTGGATAGCGGGGGGTCAGATACGCAGTATTTT. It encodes CASSLDSGGSDTQYF.

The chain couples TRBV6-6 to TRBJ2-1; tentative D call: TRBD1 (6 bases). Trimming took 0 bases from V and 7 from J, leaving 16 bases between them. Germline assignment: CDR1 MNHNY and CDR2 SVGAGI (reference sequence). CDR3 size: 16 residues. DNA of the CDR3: TGTGCCAGCAGTTACTCGAATGGGGGCGTTGGGAATGAGCAGTTCTTC. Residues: CASSYSNGGVGNEQFF.

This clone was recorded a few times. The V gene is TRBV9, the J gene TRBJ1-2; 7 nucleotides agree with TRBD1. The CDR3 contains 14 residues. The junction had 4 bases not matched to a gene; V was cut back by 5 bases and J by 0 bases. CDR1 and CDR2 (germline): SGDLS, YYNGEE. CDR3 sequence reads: CASRHTGANYGYTF. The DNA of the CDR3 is TGTGCCAGCAGGCATACAGGGGCTAACTATGGCTACACCTTC.

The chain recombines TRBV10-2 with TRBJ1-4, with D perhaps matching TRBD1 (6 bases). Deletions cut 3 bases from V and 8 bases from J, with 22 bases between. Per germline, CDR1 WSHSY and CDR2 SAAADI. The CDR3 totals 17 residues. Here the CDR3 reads CASSDIGGLRGREKLFF. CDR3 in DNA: TGCGCCAGCAGTGACATCGGCGGGTTGCGGGGGCGAGAAAAACTGTTTTTT.

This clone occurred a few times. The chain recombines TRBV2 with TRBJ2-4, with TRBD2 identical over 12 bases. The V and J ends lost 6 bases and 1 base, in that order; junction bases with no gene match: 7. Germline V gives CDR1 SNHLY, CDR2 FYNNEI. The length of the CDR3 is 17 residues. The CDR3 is CASRSSGGAGAKNIQYF. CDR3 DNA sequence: TGTGCCAGCAGGTCTAGCGGGGGGGCCGGGGCCAAAAACATTCAGTACTTC. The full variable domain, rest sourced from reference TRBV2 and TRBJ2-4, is EPEVTQTPSHQVTQMGQEVILRCVPISNHLYFYWYRQILGQKVEFLVSFYNNEISEKSEIFDDQFSVERPDGSNFTLKIRSTKLEDSAMYFCASRSSGGAGAKNIQYFGAGTRLSVL.

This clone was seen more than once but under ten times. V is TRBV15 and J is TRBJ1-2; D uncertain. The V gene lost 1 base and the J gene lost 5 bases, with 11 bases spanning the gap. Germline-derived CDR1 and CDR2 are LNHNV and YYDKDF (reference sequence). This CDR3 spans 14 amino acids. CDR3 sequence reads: CATSRGLGLYGYTF. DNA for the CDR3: TGTGCCACCAGCAGAGGACTGGGTCTTTATGGCTACACCTTC.

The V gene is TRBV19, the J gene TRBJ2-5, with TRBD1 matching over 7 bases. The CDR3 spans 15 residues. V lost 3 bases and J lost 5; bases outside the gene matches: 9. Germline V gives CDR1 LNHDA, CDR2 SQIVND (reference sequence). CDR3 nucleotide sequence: TGTGCCAGTAGTATTGGTAGGGGGCATAGGGAGACCCAGTACTTC. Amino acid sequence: CASSIGRGHRETQYF.

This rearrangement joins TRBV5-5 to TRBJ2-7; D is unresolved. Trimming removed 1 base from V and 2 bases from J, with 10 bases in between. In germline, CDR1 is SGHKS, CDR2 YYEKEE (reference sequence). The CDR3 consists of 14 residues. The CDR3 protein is CASSLISSPYEQYF. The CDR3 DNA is TGTGCCAGCAGCTTGATTAGCAGTCCCTACGAGCAGTACTTC.

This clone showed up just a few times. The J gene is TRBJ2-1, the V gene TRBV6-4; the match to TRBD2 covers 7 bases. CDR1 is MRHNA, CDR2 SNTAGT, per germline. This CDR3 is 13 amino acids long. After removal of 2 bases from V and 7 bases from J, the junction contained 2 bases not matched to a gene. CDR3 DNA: TGTGCCAGCAGTGACAGCGGGGTGAATGAGCAGTTCTTC. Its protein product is CASSDSGVNEQFF.

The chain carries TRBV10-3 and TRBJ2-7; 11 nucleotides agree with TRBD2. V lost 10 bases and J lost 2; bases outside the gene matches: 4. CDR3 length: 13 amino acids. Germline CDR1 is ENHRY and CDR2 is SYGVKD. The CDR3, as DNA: TGTGCCACGGGGACTAGCGGTGCCTACGAGCAGTACTTC. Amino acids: CATGTSGAYEQYF.

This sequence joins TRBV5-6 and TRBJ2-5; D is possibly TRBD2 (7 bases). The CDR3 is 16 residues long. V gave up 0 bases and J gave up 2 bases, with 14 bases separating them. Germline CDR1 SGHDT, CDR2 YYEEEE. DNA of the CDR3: TGTGCCAGCAGCTTGGCCTGGGGGGGGGCTCAAGAGACCCAGTACTTC. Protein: CASSLAWGGAQETQYF.

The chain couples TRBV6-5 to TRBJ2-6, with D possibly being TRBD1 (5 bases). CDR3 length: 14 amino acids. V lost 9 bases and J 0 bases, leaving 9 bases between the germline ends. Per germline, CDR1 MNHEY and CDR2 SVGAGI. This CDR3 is CASTGLSGANVLTF. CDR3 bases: TGTGCCAGTACAGGTCTCTCTGGGGCCAACGTCCTGACTTTC.

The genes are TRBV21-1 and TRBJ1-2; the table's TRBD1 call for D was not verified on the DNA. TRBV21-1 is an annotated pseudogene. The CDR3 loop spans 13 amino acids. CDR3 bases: TGTGCCAGCAGCAAAGACAGGAACTATGGCTACACCTTC. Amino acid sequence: CASSKDRNYGYTF.

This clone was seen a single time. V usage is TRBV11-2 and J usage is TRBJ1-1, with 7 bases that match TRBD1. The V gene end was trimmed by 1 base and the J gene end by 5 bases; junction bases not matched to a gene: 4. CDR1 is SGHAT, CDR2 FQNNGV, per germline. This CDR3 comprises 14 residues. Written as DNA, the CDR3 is TGTGCCAGCAGCTTAGGGACAGGAATGACTGAAGCTTTCTTT. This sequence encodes CASSLGTGMTEAFF.

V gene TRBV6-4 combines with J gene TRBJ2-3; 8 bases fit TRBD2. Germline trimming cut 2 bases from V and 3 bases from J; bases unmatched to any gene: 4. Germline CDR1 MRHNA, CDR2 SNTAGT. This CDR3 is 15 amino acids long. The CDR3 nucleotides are TGTGCCAGCAGTGACGGCGGGGGGACTACAGATACGCAGTATTTT. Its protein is CASSDGGGTTDTQYF.

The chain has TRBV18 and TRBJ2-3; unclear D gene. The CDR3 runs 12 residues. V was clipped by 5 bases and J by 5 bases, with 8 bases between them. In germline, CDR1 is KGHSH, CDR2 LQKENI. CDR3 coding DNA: TGTGCCAGCTCATTTGGAGTAGATACGCAGTATTTT. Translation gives CASSFGVDTQYF.

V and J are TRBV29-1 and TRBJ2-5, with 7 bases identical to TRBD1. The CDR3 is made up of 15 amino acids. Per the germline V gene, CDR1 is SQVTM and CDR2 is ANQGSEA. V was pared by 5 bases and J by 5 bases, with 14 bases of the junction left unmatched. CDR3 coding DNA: TGCAGCGTTACCATAACAGGGGTTGTTGGGGAGACCCAGTACTTC. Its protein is CSVTITGVVGETQYF.

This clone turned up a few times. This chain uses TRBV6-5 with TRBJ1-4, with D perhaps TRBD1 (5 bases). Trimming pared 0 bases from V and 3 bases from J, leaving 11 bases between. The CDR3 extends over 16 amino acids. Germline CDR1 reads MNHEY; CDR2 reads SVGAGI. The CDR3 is CASSYSQGGANEKLFF. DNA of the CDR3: TGTGCCAGCAGTTACTCCCAGGGAGGGGCTAATGAAAAACTGTTTTTT.

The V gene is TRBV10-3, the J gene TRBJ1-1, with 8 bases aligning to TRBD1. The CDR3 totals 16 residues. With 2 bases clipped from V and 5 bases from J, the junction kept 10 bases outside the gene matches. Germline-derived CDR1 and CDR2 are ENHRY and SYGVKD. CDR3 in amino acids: CAISERSGTGFTEAFF. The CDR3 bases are TGTGCCATCAGTGAGAGATCCGGGACAGGTTTTACTGAAGCTTTCTTT.

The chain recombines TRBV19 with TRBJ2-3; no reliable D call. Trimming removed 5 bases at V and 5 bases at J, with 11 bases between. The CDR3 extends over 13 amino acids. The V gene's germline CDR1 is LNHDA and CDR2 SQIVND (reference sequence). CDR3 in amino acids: CASSPREIDTQYF. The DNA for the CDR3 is TGTGCCAGTAGTCCAAGAGAGATAGATACGCAGTATTTT.